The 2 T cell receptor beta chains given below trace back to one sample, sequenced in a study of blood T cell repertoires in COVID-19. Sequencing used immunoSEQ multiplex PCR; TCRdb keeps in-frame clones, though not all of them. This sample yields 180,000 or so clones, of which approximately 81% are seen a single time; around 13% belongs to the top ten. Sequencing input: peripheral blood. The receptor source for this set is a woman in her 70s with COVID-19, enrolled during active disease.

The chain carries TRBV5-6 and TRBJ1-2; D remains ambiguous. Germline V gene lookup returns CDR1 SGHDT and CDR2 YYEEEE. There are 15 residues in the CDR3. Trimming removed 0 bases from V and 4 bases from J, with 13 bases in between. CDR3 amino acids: CASSLVGGLSYGYTF. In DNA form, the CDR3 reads TGTGCCAGCAGCTTGGTTGGCGGTTTAAGCTATGGCTACACCTTC.

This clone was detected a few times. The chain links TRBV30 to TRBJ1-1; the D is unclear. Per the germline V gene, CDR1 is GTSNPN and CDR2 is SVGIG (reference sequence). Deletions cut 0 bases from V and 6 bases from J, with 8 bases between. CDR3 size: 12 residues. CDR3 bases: TGTGCCTGGAGTGTAAGGCAGGCTGAAGCTTTCTTT. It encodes CAWSVRQAEAFF.